This entry is about one T cell receptor (beta chain). The antigen is not known. V was trimmed by 1 base and J by 4 bases, leaving 7 bases between them. The CDR3 length is 13 residues. Germline values: CDR1 SGHTA, CDR2 FQGNSA. Each patient relapsed following autologous stem cell transplantation, and prior brentuximab vedotin exposure differed. When best responses were assessed, they were complete response, partial response or progressive disease. Sequencing used immunoSEQ multiplex PCR; TCRdb keeps in-frame clones, though not all of them. The data hold some 25,000 clones, with approximately 78% observed a single time. The data stem from a study of PD-1 blockade in classical Hodgkin lymphoma. General observations from the study: Although disease activity or prior therapy may be involved, causes of the repertoire differences remain undefined.

The sample consisted of peripheral blood mononuclear cells (PBMCs), taken before the second cycle of nivolumab. The sequence derives from a human donor with classical Hodgkin lymphoma. The rearrangement joins TRBV7-2 to TRBJ2-5; D gene ambiguous. In DNA, the CDR3 is TGTGCCAGCAGCTTAGGTTTCGGAGAGACCCAGTACTTC. It codes for CASSLGFGETQYF.